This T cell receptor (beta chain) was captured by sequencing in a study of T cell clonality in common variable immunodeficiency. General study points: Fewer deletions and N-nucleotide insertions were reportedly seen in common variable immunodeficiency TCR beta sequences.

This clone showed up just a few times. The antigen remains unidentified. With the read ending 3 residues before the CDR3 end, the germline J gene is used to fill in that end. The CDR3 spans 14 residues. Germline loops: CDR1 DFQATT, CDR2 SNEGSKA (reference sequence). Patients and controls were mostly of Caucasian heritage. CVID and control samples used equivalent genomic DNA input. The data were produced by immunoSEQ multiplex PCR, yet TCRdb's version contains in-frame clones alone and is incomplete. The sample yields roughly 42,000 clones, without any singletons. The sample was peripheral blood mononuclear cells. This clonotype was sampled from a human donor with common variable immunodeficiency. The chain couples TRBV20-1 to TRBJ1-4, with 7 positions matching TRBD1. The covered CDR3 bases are TGCAGTGCTAGAGATAGTGCGGCGCAGGGGGAA. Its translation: CSARDSAAQGE. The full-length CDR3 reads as CSARDSAAQGELFF.